These 11 T cell receptor beta chains were sequenced from one sample in a study of post-analysis software for immune sequencing data. Study-wide results and caveats: TRBV5-6, TRBV5-1 and TRBV20-1 belonged to a set of roughly 5 TRBV segments that were more frequent in patients than controls.

No antigen is known for these receptors. Carried by the TCR beta cDNA libraries were unique molecular identifiers. TCRdb re-called the PCR reads through MiXCR, storing one row per CDR3 protein. This table holds fewer than 900,000 distinct CDR3 sequences, approximately 44% found once. The source material was blood. The receptor source for this set is a girl aged 10-17 years with multiple sclerosis.

The chain joins TRBV20-1 to TRBJ1-4, with no clear D. The CDR3 has 13 residues. CDR1 and CDR2 from the germline V gene are DFQATT and SNEGSKA (reference sequence). V was pared by 0 bases and J by 7 bases, with 9 bases between. The CDR3 sequence: CSARDGEGEKLFF. CDR3 DNA: TGCAGTGCTAGAGATGGCGAAGGTGAAAAACTGTTTTTT.

This clonotype came up a few times. The rearrangement uses TRBV29-1 and TRBJ2-6; D gene ambiguous. V dropped 4 bases and J dropped 0 bases, with 10 bases sitting between them. Germline values: CDR1 SQVTM, CDR2 ANQGSEA. The CDR3 consists of 15 residues. This CDR3 is CSVVRPSSGANVLTF. In DNA form, the CDR3 reads TGCAGCGTTGTACGTCCGTCCTCTGGGGCCAACGTCCTGACTTTC.

This clonotype was seen more than once but under ten times. V usage is TRBV6-2 or TRBV6-3 and J usage is TRBJ1-4; no clear D. The CDR3 is made up of 12 amino acids. Germline V gene lookup returns CDR1 MNHEY and CDR2 SVGEGT. The V end was cut by 7 bases, the J end by 15 bases, with 18 bases between. Written as DNA, the CDR3 is TGTGCCAGCACCGGCCCGAGCCACGGATTGTTTTTT. This encodes CASTGPSHGLFF.

The V call is TRBV5-6, the J call TRBJ2-7; tentatively, D is TRBD1 (6 bases). CDR1 is SGHDT, CDR2 YYEEEE, per germline. The V gene lost 0 bases and the J gene lost 0 bases, with 16 bases spanning the gap. There are 17 residues in the CDR3. CDR3 in amino acids: CASSLAVGQRLSYEQYF. In nucleotides, the CDR3 is TGTGCCAGCAGCTTGGCCGTAGGACAGCGTCTCTCCTACGAGCAGTACTTC. The full variable domain, completed using reference TRBV5-6 and TRBJ2-7, is DAGVTQSPTHLIKTRGQQVTLRCSPKSGHDTVSWYQQALGQGPQFIFQYYEEEERQRGNFPDRFSGHQFPNYSSELNVNALLLGDSALYLCASSLAVGQRLSYEQYFGPGTRLTVT.

The chain recombines TRBV6-2 or TRBV6-3 with TRBJ2-7; 11 bases are shared with TRBD1. After removal of 4 bases from V and 3 bases from J, the junction contained 8 bases not matched to a gene. Germline V lookup: CDR1 MNHEY, CDR2 SVGEGT. CDR3 length equals 16 residues. The CDR3 coding sequence is TGTGCCAGCAGTTCCTACGGACAGGGGGCAGACTACGAGCAGTACTTC. It specifies CASSSYGQGADYEQYF.

This clonotype was detected only a few times. The chain joins TRBV3-1 to TRBJ2-1, with TRBD2 matching over 10 bases. V gave up 6 bases and J gave up 8 bases; unmatched junction bases: 7. Germline CDR1 is LGHDT and CDR2 is YNNKEL (reference sequence). The CDR3 consists of 14 residues. CDR3: CASRLAGDGDEQFF. The CDR3 region has the DNA TGTGCCAGCAGGCTAGCGGGAGATGGCGATGAGCAGTTCTTC.

The chain has TRBV6-5 and TRBJ1-2, with D uncertain. The CDR3 totals 13 residues. V dropped 0 bases and J dropped 4 bases, with 6 bases sitting between them. Per germline, CDR1 MNHEY and CDR2 SVGAGI. In nucleotides, the CDR3 is TGTGCCAGCAGTTACTCGAGTACCTATGGCTACACCTTC. Residues: CASSYSSTYGYTF.

This clonotype showed up just a few times. The rearrangement links TRBV12-3 or TRBV12-4 to TRBJ1-5; D uncertain. CDR3 length: 15 amino acids. Trimming pared 3 bases from V and 3 bases from J, leaving 12 bases between. CDR3 protein: CASSLGRHSNQPQHF. DNA of the CDR3: TGTGCCAGCAGTTTGGGCAGGCATTCCAATCAGCCCCAGCATTTT.

The chain couples TRBV11-2 to TRBJ1-2; tentatively, D is TRBD1 (5 bases). This CDR3 comprises 13 residues. The germline V and J ends were trimmed by 6 bases and 11 bases, with 19 bases remaining between them. Germline-derived CDR1 and CDR2 are SGHAT and FQNNGV. CDR3 loop: CASRNPRSGGYTF. In DNA form, the CDR3 reads TGTGCCAGCAGAAACCCAAGGTCGGGGGGATACACCTTC. Using reference TRBV11-2 and TRBJ1-2 for the parts outside the CDR3, the full variable domain is EAGVAQSPRYKIIEKRQSVAFWCNPISGHATLYWYQQILGQGPKLLIQFQNNGVVDDSQLPKDRFSAERLKGVDSTLKIQPAKLEDSAVYLCASRNPRSGGYTFGSGTRLTVV.

This clonotype showed up just a few times. The rearrangement links TRBV12-3 or TRBV12-4 to TRBJ2-7; D gene uncertain. Trimming left V 7 bases short and J 6 bases short, with 19 bases between. The CDR3 contains 14 residues. CDR3: CASISTRDLGEQYF. The CDR3 bases are TGTGCCAGCATCTCCACCCGTGACCTGGGCGAGCAGTACTTC.

The table lists this clonotype with a few counts. The chain has TRBV29-1 and TRBJ2-2, with a weak D call TRBD2 (6 bases). Germline CDR1 and CDR2: SQVTM and ANQGSEA. The CDR3 has 14 amino acids. Between the trimmed V and J ends, which lost 4 bases and 7 bases, there was a span of 16 bases. CDR3 DNA: TGCAGCGTTGTAGTCGGGAGTAGCAGCGGGGAGCTGTTTTTT. Translating it yields CSVVVGSSSGELFF.